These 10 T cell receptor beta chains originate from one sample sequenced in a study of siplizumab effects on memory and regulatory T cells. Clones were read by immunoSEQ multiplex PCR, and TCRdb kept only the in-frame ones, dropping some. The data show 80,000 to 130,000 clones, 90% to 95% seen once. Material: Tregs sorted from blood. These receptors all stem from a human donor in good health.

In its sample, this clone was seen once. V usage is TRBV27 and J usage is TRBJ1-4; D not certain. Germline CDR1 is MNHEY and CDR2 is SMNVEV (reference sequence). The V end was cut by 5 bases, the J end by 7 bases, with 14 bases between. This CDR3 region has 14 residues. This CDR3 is CASSRVGRAEKLFF. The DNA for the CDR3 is TGTGCCAGCAGTAGGGTCGGTCGGGCTGAAAAACTGTTTTTT.

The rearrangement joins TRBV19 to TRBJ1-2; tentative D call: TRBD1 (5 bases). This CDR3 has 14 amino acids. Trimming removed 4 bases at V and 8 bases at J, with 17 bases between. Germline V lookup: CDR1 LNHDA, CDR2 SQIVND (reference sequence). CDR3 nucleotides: TGTGCCAGTAGTAAGGGGTTGGCGGATCGCGGCTACACCTTC. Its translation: CASSKGLADRGYTF.

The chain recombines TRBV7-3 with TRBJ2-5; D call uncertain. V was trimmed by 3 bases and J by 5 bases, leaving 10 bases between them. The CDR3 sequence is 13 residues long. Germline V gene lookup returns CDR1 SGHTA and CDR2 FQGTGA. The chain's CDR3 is CASSFKHGETQYF. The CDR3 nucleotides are TGTGCCAGCAGCTTCAAACACGGGGAGACCCAGTACTTC.

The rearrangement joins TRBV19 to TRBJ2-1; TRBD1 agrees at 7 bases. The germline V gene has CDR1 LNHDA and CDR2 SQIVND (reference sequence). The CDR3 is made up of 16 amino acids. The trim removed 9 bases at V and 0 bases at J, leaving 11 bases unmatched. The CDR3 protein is CASRPGTVSSYNEQFF. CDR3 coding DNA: TGTGCCAGCCGTCCCGGGACAGTGAGCTCCTACAATGAGCAGTTCTTC. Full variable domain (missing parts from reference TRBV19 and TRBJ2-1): DGGITQSPKYLFRKEGQNVTLSCEQNLNHDAMYWYRQDPGQGLRLIYYSQIVNDFQKGDIAEGYSVSREKKESFPLTVTSAQKNPTAFYLCASRPGTVSSYNEQFFGPGTRLTVL.

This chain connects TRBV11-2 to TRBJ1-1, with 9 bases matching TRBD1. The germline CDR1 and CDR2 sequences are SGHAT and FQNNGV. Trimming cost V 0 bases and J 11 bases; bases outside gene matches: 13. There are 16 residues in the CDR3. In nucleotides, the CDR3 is TGTGCCAGCAGCTTAGATTTTGGGACAGGGCCCCGACTGGCTTTCTTT. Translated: CASSLDFGTGPRLAFF.

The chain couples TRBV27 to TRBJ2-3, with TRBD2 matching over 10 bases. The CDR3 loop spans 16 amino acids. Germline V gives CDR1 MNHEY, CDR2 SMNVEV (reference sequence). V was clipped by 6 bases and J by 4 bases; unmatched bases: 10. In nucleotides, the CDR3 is TGTGCCAGCAGGAGGGGGTTAGCGGGAGGACCAGATACGCAGTATTTT. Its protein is CASRRGLAGGPDTQYF.

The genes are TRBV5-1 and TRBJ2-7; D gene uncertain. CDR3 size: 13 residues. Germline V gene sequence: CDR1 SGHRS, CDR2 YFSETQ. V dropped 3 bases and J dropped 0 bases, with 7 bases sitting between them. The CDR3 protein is CASSWGLSYEQYF. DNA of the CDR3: TGCGCCAGCAGCTGGGGTCTCTCCTACGAGCAGTACTTC.

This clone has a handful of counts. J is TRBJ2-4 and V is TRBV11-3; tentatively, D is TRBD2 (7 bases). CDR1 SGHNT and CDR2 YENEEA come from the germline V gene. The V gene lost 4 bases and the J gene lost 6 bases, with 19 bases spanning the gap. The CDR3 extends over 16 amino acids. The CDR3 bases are TGTGCCAGCAGCTCGGGATTCGGGGGGCCGGGAAACATTCAGTACTTC. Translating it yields CASSSGFGGPGNIQYF.

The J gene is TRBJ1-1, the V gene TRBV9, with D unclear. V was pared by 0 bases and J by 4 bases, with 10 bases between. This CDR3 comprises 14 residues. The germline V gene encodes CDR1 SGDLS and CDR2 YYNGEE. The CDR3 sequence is CASSVVSMGTEAFF. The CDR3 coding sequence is TGTGCCAGCAGCGTAGTTTCGATGGGCACTGAAGCTTTCTTT.

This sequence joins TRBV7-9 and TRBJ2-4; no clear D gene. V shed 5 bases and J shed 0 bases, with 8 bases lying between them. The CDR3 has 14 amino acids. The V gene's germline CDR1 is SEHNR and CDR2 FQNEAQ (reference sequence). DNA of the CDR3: TGTGCCAGCAGCGTGATTTTAGCCAAAAACATTCAGTACTTC. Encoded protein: CASSVILAKNIQYF. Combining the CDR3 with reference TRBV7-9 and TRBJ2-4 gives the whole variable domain DTGVSQNPRHKITKRGQNVTFRCDPISEHNRLYWYRQTLGQGPEFLTYFQNEAQLEKSRLLSDRFSAERPKGSFSTLEIQRTEQGDSAMYLCASSVILAKNIQYFGAGTRLSVL.